These 16 T cell receptor beta chains came from one sample sequenced in a study of T cells in Graves' hyperthyroidism and ophthalmopathy. TCR beta CDR3 regions were amplified from RNA transcripts. Researchers ran a first-round RT-PCR on the TCR CDR3 using the HTBI primer set. One entry per CDR3 protein results from TCRdb running MiXCR on the multiplex PCR reads. The repertoire holds approximately 520,000 distinct CDR3 sequences, with approximately 25% as singletons. Sequenced material: blood. Receptors originate from a woman aged 30 to 39 with Graves' ophthalmopathy.

This clonotype appeared many times. V is TRBV6-4 and J is TRBJ1-2, with D maybe TRBD1 (5 bases). The CDR3 runs 19 residues. Trimming took off 6 bases at V and 13 bases at J, with 39 bases between the two ends. Germline V lookup: CDR1 MRHNA, CDR2 SNTAGT. CDR3: CASSIDSLWAASDPPGSTF. The CDR3 DNA is TGTGCCAGCAGCATCGACAGTTTATGGGCCGCCTCGGATCCCCCAGGGAGCACCTTC.

This clonotype appeared many times. The V gene is TRBV27, the J gene TRBJ2-7, with D perhaps matching TRBD2 (6 bases). V was trimmed by 3 bases and J by 4 bases, leaving 13 bases between them. The CDR3 length is 14 residues. Germline CDR1 is MNHEY and CDR2 is SMNVEV (reference sequence). This CDR3 is CASSFLGSEYEQYF. CDR3 DNA sequence: TGTGCCAGCAGTTTTCTCGGGAGTGAGTACGAGCAGTACTTC.

This clonotype was seen many times. The J gene is TRBJ1-1, the V gene TRBV6-5; 8 nucleotides match TRBD1. V shed 2 bases and J 5 bases; nucleotides not matched to a gene: 4. Germline V gene sequence: CDR1 MNHEY, CDR2 SVGAGI. This CDR3 contains 14 residues. The CDR3 nucleotides read TGTGCCAGCAGTTACGCAGGGGGCGCAACTGAAGCTTTCTTT. Its translation: CASSYAGGATEAFF.

This clonotype showed up many times. The gene calls are TRBV12-3 or TRBV12-4 and TRBJ1-1; a weak D match, TRBD1 (6 bases). V dropped 2 bases and J dropped 3 bases, with 16 bases sitting between them. The CDR3 loop spans 16 amino acids. The CDR3 DNA reads TGTGCCAGCAGTTTAAGTGTCAGGGGTGCGGACACTGAAGCTTTCTTT. Its translation: CASSLSVRGADTEAFF.

This chain connects TRBV4-2 to TRBJ2-4, with 7 bases identical to TRBD1. Germline trimming cut 0 bases from V and 15 bases from J; bases unmatched to any gene: 14. CDR1 and CDR2 (germline): LGHNA, YNFKEQ. The CDR3 loop spans 15 amino acids. The CDR3 region is CASSQDRASDRERYF. CDR3 coding DNA: TGTGCCAGCAGCCAAGATCGGGCCTCCGACAGGGAAAGGTACTTC.

Concerning this clonotype: This sequence may be a read error, since a much larger clone differs from it by one base. In this CDR3 the conserved last residue, phenylalanine or tryptophan, is missing, so a read error is likely. The chain has TRBV10-3 and TRBJ1-1; D gene unclear. In germline, CDR1 is ENHRY, CDR2 SYGVKD. V dropped 3 bases and J dropped 0 bases, with 5 bases sitting between them. This CDR3 spans 13 amino acids. The CDR3 reads CAISDRMNTEAFL. CDR3 DNA sequence: TGTGCCATCAGTGACAGAATGAACACTGAAGCTTTCTTG.

As regards this clonotype: This may stem from a read error, because a much larger clone lies one nucleotide away. The V call is TRBV30, the J call TRBJ1-1; the D is unclear. V was pared by 4 bases and J by 1 base, with 10 bases between. CDR3 length equals 13 residues. Per the germline V gene, CDR1 is GTSNPN and CDR2 is SVGIG (reference sequence). CDR3 nucleotide sequence: TGTGCCTGGAACCCGGACCGGAACACTGAAGCTTTCTTT. This sequence encodes CAWNPDRNTEAFF.

This clonotype was found many times. The V call is TRBV11-2, the J call TRBJ2-7; TRBD1 agrees at 7 bases. The germline CDR1 and CDR2 sequences are SGHAT and FQNNGV. The CDR3 runs 15 residues. Trimming cost V 2 bases and J 4 bases; bases outside gene matches: 8. CDR3 sequence (DNA): TGTGCCAGCAGCTTATTCCAGGACAGGAGGTACGAGCAGTACTTC. Residues: CASSLFQDRRYEQYF.

This clonotype was seen at least ten times. The rearrangement uses TRBV24-1 and TRBJ1-2, with TRBD1 matching over 10 bases. In germline, CDR1 is KGHDR, CDR2 SFDVKD. The CDR3 consists of 16 residues. After removal of 1 base from V and 4 bases from J, the junction contained 5 bases not matched to a gene. The CDR3, as DNA: TGTGCCACCAGTGATTTCGGGACAGGGGAATCCTATGGCTACACCTTC. This encodes CATSDFGTGESYGYTF.

The V and J genes are TRBV28 and TRBJ1-1, with a tentative D call TRBD1 (5 bases). Germline CDR1 is MDHEN and CDR2 is SYDVKM. Trimming shortened V by 6 bases and J by 3 bases, and 14 bases separated the two germline ends. CDR3 size: 14 residues. This CDR3 reads CASSLTGLHTEAFF. The CDR3 coding sequence is TGTGCCAGCAGCCTTACAGGCCTACACACTGAAGCTTTCTTT.

This clonotype occurred many times. The chain employs TRBV20-1 and TRBJ2-5; 8 bases are a match to TRBD2. Germline V gene lookup returns CDR1 DFQATT and CDR2 SNEGSKA (reference sequence). V dropped 6 bases and J dropped 1; count of bases not matched to a gene: 13. The CDR3 is 16 residues long. The CDR3 nucleotides are TGCAGTGCCCCACCGAAGCGGGGGACCTCCCAAGAGACCCAGTACTTC. Its protein product is CSAPPKRGTSQETQYF.

This chain uses TRBV12-3 or TRBV12-4 with TRBJ2-7; D is possibly TRBD1 or TRBD2 (5 bases each). The CDR3 consists of 16 residues. V lost 6 bases and J 0 bases, leaving 18 bases between the germline ends. The DNA for the CDR3 is TGTGCCAGCAGCGTCCCACCGGGACGGAACTCCTACGAGCAGTACTTC. It codes for CASSVPPGRNSYEQYF.

Regarding this clonotype: A much more abundant neighbour one base away suggests this may be a read error. The chain is built from TRBV20-1 and TRBJ1-3; D gene uncertain. CDR1 is DFQATT, CDR2 SNEGSKA, per germline (reference sequence). The CDR3 runs 13 residues. The CDR3 here is CSAREKSGNTTYF. The CDR3 DNA reads as TGCAGTGCTAGAGAGAAGTCTGGAAACACCACATATTTT.

In the case of this clonotype: One base away lies a much larger clone, so this may be a sequencing read error. The chain combines TRBV5-1 with TRBJ1-1; D not resolved. The CDR3 extends over 14 amino acids. V lost 7 bases and J 1 base, leaving 14 bases between the germline ends. The germline gives CDR1 SGHRS, CDR2 YFSETQ. The CDR3 loop is CASRTLAGNTEAFF. The CDR3 bases are TGCGCCAGCCGAACCCTTGCAGGGAACACTGAAGCTTTCTTT.

As regards this clonotype: The junction and the germline gene differ at one end; a read error may be behind it. For the CDR3, the DNA is TGTGCCAGCAGTGGACAAAACTTGAACACTGAGGCTTTCTTT. It codes for CASSGQNLNTEAFF. V gene TRBV6-1 combines with J gene TRBJ1-1; D gene uncertain. Germline V gene data show CDR1 as MNHNS and CDR2 as SASEGT. The CDR3 is 14 amino acids.

On this clonotype itself: A much larger clonotype is one base distant, so this may be a read error. V usage is TRBV27 and J usage is TRBJ2-2; weak D call: TRBD1 (7 bases). Germline CDR1 and CDR2: MNHEY and SMNVEV (reference sequence). The CDR3 has 16 residues. This CDR3 is CASRQGWGVQTGELCF. The CDR3 DNA reads TGTGCCAGCAGACAGGGGTGGGGGGTACAAACCGGGGAGCTGTGTTTT.